This T cell receptor beta chain was retrieved from a study of blood T cells in healthy people across ages. A sample-barcoded 5' primer and a J-beta primer mix were used in a second PCR of roughly 7 to 11 cycles. Each cDNA molecule was tagged by a template-switch adaptor with 12 random nucleotides. Each CDR3 protein is one row after TCRdb ran MiXCR on the 5' RACE reads. The table has some 710,000 distinct CDR3 sequences, approximately 21% seen once. Study observations and caveats: What prevented conclusive comparison of naive and antigen-experienced cells was that PBMCs were unsorted. Whereas aged donors had fewer naive CD4+ cells, long-lived donors had more of them and higher diversity.

With respect to this clonotype: The antigen is undetermined.

Sequences were obtained from blood. The TCR originated in a man in his sixties or seventies in good health.

CDR3 DNA: TGTGCCAGCAGGGGACTAGCGGGGCCATACGAGCAGTACGTC. Its translation is CASRGLAGPYEQYV. The J gene is TRBJ2-7, the V gene TRBV6-6, with 13 bases identical to TRBD2. Germline V CDR1 and CDR2: MNHNY, SVGAGI (reference sequence). This CDR3 contains 14 residues. Trimming cost V 6 bases and J 4 bases; bases outside gene matches: 3.